Sequencing of this T cell receptor beta chain was carried out in a study of cytomegalovirus exposure and HLA in healthy donors. Study context: Early on, a data release was issued that held 80 million to 90 million unique TCRs from HLA-typed donors.

Primers for the PCR totalled 60 Vbeta and 13 Jbeta. Generated by immunoSEQ multiplex PCR, the TCRdb table keeps only in-frame clones and is missing some. The table records some 200,000 clones, 80% of them present only once. Findings and caveats of the study: Cytomegalovirus-associated TCR beta chains were listed, numbering some 170.

This CDR3 contains 13 residues. The ends were cut back, 2 bases at V and 4 bases at J, with 7 bases in the middle. Germline V gene sequence: CDR1 SGHTS, CDR2 YDEGEE. Regarding this clone: Its target is not known. The same CDR3 is also encoded by other DNA sequences in this sample.

This sequence was found in a boy younger than 18 in good health and CMV-seronegative. The chain has TRBV5-8 and TRBJ1-3, with a weak D call TRBD1 (6 bases). Sample: PBMCs. The CDR3 is CASSFRGGNTIYF. DNA for the CDR3: TGTGCCAGCAGCTTCAGGGGAGGAAACACCATATATTTT.